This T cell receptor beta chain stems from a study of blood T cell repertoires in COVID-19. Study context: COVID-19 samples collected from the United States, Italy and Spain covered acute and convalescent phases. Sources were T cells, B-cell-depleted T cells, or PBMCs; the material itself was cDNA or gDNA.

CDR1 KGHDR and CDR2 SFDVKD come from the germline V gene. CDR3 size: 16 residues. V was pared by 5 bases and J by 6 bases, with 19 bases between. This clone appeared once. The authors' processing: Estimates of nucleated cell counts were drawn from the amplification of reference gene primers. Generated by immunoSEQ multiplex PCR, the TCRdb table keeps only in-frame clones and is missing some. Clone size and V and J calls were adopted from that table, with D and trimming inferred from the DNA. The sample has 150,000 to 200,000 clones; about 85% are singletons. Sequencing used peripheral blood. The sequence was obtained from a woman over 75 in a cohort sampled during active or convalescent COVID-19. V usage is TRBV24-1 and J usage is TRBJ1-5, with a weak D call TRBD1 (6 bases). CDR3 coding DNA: TGTGCCACCAGTGGTCAGGGCAGGGGTATGGTTCAGCCCCAGCATTTT. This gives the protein CATSGQGRGMVQPQHF.